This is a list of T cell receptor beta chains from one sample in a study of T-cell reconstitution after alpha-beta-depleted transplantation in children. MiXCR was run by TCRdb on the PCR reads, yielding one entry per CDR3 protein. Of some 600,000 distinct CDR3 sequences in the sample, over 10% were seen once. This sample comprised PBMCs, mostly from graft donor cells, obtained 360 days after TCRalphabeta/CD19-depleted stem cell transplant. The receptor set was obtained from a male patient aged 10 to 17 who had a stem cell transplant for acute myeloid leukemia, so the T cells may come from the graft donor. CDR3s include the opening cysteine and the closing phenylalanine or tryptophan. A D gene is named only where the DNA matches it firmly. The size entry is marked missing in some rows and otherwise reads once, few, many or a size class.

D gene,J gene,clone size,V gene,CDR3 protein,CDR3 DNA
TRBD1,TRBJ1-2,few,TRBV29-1,CSVEEGAGGYTF,TGCAGCGTTGAGGAGGGGGCGGGAGGCTACACCTTC
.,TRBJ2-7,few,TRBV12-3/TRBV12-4,CASRGRAQSSYEQYF,TGTGCCAGCAGGGGCCGGGCCCAAAGCTCCTACGAGCAGTACTTC
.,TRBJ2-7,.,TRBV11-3,CASSLRAVVGQVTYEQYF,TGTGCCAGCAGCTTAAGGGCTGTAGTCGGGCAGGTCACCTACGAGCAGTACTTC
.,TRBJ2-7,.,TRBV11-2,CASGYGAEQYF,TGTGCCAGCGGTTATGGGGCCGAGCAGTACTTC
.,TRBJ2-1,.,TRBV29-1,CSELTGGYNEQF,TGCAGCGAACTGACGGGGGGCTACAATGAGCAGTTC
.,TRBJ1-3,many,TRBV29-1,CSAMGRGTRDHSGNTIYF,TGCAGCGCCATGGGTAGGGGGACCAGGGATCACTCTGGAAACACCATATATTTT
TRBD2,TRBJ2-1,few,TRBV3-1,CASSQMAGTSGITSRNEQFF,TGTGCCAGCAGCCAAATGGCGGGAACTAGCGGGATAACCTCTCGAAATGAGCAGTTCTTC
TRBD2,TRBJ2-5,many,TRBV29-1,CSVGGKVNRETQYF,TGCAGCGTCGGGGGGAAAGTAAATCGGGAGACCCAGTACTTC
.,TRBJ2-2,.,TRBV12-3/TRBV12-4,CASSFLREGGELFF,TGTGCCAGCAGTTTTCTTAGGGAAGGCGGGGAGCTGTTTTTT
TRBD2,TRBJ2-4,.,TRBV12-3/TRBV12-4,CASRYGLAGGVKNIQYF,TGTGCCAGCAGATACGGACTAGCGGGAGGGGTCAAAAACATTCAGTACTTC
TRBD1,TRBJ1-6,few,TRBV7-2,CASRQDRGVYNSPLHF,TGTGCCAGCAGACAGGACAGGGGGGTTTATAATTCACCCCTCCACTTT
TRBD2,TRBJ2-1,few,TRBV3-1,CASSHFRLAGDNEQFF,TGTGCCAGCAGCCACTTCCGACTAGCGGGAGACAATGAGCAGTTCTTC